A selection of T cell receptor beta chains follows, all from one sample in a study of OX40 agonist ivuxolimab in advanced cancers. Sequenced by immunoSEQ multiplex PCR; TCRdb stores in-frame clones only, minus some. The data contain approximately 82,000 clones, over 70% of them singletons. This material consisted of CD4+ or CD8+ T cells sorted from blood, taken in a trial of the OX40 agonist ivuxolimab. Every receptor here comes from an adult with an advanced solid tumor such as melanoma, head and neck, liver or kidney cancer. Both conserved end residues are part of each CDR3. Each record gives: CDR3 protein, CDR3 DNA, J gene, V gene, D gene, clone size. A D gene is named only where the DNA matches it firmly. A clone size is listed for some rows: how often the clone was seen (once, few, many), or a class if it is expanded.

CDR3aa: CASSVRFEWNEQFF
CDR3nt: TGTGCCAGCAGCGTACGCTTCGAGTGGAATGAGCAGTTCTTC
j_gene: TRBJ2-1
v_gene: TRBV9
d_gene: .
abundance: .

CDR3aa: CASSRTGAGYTF
CDR3nt: TGTGCCAGCAGTCGAACAGGGGCTGGCTACACCTTC
j_gene: TRBJ1-2
v_gene: TRBV6-5
d_gene: TRBD1
abundance: .

CDR3aa: CASSFDRQIYEQYF
CDR3nt: TGTGCCAGCAGTTTCGACCGGCAAATCTACGAGCAGTACTTC
j_gene: TRBJ2-7
v_gene: TRBV6-1
d_gene: .
abundance: .

CDR3aa: CASSSTWDTEAFF
CDR3nt: TGTGCCAGCAGTTCCACCTGGGACACTGAAGCTTTCTTT
j_gene: TRBJ1-1
v_gene: TRBV6-5
d_gene: .
abundance: .

CDR3aa: CASSQRLDRSPFTF
CDR3nt: TGCGCCAGCAGCCAACGCTTAGACCGAAGTCCCTTCACCTTC
j_gene: TRBJ1-2
v_gene: TRBV4-3
d_gene: .
abundance: .

CDR3aa: CASSVAPNQETQYF
CDR3nt: TGTGCCAGCAGCGTAGCTCCCAACCAAGAGACCCAGTACTTC
j_gene: TRBJ2-5
v_gene: TRBV9
d_gene: .
abundance: once

CDR3aa: CASSFVGNQPQHF
CDR3nt: TGTGCCAGCAGCTTCGTGGGAAATCAGCCCCAGCATTTT
j_gene: TRBJ1-5
v_gene: TRBV7-9
d_gene: .
abundance: .

CDR3aa: CATSRGTGGGNEQFF
CDR3nt: TGTGCCACCAGCAGAGGGACAGGGGGAGGCAATGAGCAGTTCTTC
j_gene: TRBJ2-1
v_gene: TRBV15
d_gene: TRBD1
abundance: .

CDR3aa: CASSSTGSVGYTF
CDR3nt: TGTGCCAGCTCCTCGACAGGGTCGGTCGGCTACACCTTC
j_gene: TRBJ1-2
v_gene: TRBV18
d_gene: TRBD1
abundance: .

CDR3aa: CASSPQGGNEKLFF
CDR3nt: TGTGCCAGCAGTCCCCAGGGTGGGAATGAAAAACTGTTTTTT
j_gene: TRBJ1-4
v_gene: TRBV6-6
d_gene: .
abundance: .

CDR3aa: CASSFTGGYGYTF
CDR3nt: TGTGCCAGCAGCTTCACAGGGGGCTATGGCTACACCTTC
j_gene: TRBJ1-2
v_gene: TRBV2
d_gene: TRBD1
abundance: .

CDR3aa: CASSIDHSMNTEAFF
CDR3nt: TGTGCCAGTAGTATAGATCACAGCATGAACACTGAAGCTTTCTTT
j_gene: TRBJ1-1
v_gene: TRBV19
d_gene: .
abundance: .

CDR3aa: CASRLTSGAPTEQYF
CDR3nt: TGTGCCAGCAGACTTACTAGCGGGGCCCCTACCGAGCAGTACTTC
j_gene: TRBJ2-7
v_gene: TRBV27
d_gene: TRBD2
abundance: .

CDR3aa: CASSITLPGNSPLHF
CDR3nt: TGTGCCAGTAGTATAACTCTCCCGGGCAATTCACCCCTCCACTTT
j_gene: TRBJ1-6
v_gene: TRBV19
d_gene: .
abundance: few

CDR3aa: CAWDTGDRYSGANVLTF
CDR3nt: TGTGCCTGGGATACAGGGGACAGGTACTCTGGGGCCAACGTCCTGACTTTC
j_gene: TRBJ2-6
v_gene: TRBV30
d_gene: TRBD1
abundance: .

CDR3aa: CAIRSGRGGDEQFF
CDR3nt: TGTGCCATCAGGAGCGGGAGAGGGGGGGATGAGCAGTTCTTC
j_gene: TRBJ2-1
v_gene: TRBV10-3
d_gene: TRBD2
abundance: .

CDR3aa: CSVEYPGWDTQYF
CDR3nt: TGCAGCGTTGAATACCCGGGTTGGGATACGCAGTATTTT
j_gene: TRBJ2-3
v_gene: TRBV29-1
d_gene: .
abundance: .

CDR3aa: CASSYSGVSDTEAFF
CDR3nt: TGTGCCAGCAGTTACTCTGGGGTGTCGGACACTGAAGCTTTCTTT
j_gene: TRBJ1-1
v_gene: TRBV6-5
d_gene: .
abundance: once

CDR3aa: CASSESGGSTDTQYF
CDR3nt: TGTGCCAGCAGTGAATCGGGGGGGAGCACAGATACGCAGTATTTT
j_gene: TRBJ2-3
v_gene: TRBV25-1
d_gene: TRBD2
abundance: .

CDR3aa: CASSLGQGSYNEQFF
CDR3nt: TGCGCCAGCAGCTTGGGACAGGGTTCCTACAATGAGCAGTTCTTC
j_gene: TRBJ2-1
v_gene: TRBV5-1
d_gene: TRBD1
abundance: .

CDR3aa: CAGDSGHSNQETQYF
CDR3nt: TGTGCCGGGGATAGTGGGCATTCCAACCAAGAGACCCAGTACTTC
j_gene: TRBJ2-5
v_gene: TRBV6-1
d_gene: .
abundance: .

CDR3aa: CASRYSNQPQHF
CDR3nt: TGTGCCAGCAGATATAGCAATCAGCCCCAGCATTTT
j_gene: TRBJ1-5
v_gene: TRBV6-1
d_gene: .
abundance: .

CDR3aa: CASRPPGRNTGELFF
CDR3nt: TGCGCCAGCAGACCCCCCGGACGGAACACCGGGGAGCTGTTTTTT
j_gene: TRBJ2-2
v_gene: TRBV4-1
d_gene: .
abundance: .

CDR3aa: CAWSVSGIQETQYF
CDR3nt: TGTGCCTGGAGTGTTTCGGGTATCCAAGAGACCCAGTACTTC
j_gene: TRBJ2-5
v_gene: TRBV30
d_gene: .
abundance: .

CDR3aa: CASSYSTGANYGYTF
CDR3nt: TGTGCCAGCAGTTACTCTACGGGGGCTAACTATGGCTACACCTTC
j_gene: TRBJ1-2
v_gene: TRBV6-5
d_gene: .
abundance: .

CDR3aa: CASGLDPGLNTEAFF
CDR3nt: TGTGCTAGTGGTTTGGATCCGGGATTGAACACTGAAGCTTTCTTT
j_gene: TRBJ1-1
v_gene: TRBV12-5
d_gene: .
abundance: .

CDR3aa: CASSPGRVGQETQYF
CDR3nt: TGTGCCAGCTCACCGGGTAGGGTGGGACAAGAGACCCAGTACTTC
j_gene: TRBJ2-5
v_gene: TRBV18
d_gene: .
abundance: .

CDR3aa: CASSLDRDTQYF
CDR3nt: TGTGCCAGCAGCTTAGATAGGGATACGCAGTATTTT
j_gene: TRBJ2-3
v_gene: TRBV11-2
d_gene: .
abundance: .

CDR3aa: CASSPGGRSFNEQFF
CDR3nt: TGTGCCAGCAGCCCGGGGGGCCGCTCCTTCAATGAGCAGTTCTTC
j_gene: TRBJ2-1
v_gene: TRBV7-2
d_gene: .
abundance: .

CDR3aa: CASSITSGIQETQYF
CDR3nt: TGTGCCAGTAGTATAACTAGCGGGATCCAAGAGACCCAGTACTTC
j_gene: TRBJ2-5
v_gene: TRBV19
d_gene: TRBD2
abundance: .